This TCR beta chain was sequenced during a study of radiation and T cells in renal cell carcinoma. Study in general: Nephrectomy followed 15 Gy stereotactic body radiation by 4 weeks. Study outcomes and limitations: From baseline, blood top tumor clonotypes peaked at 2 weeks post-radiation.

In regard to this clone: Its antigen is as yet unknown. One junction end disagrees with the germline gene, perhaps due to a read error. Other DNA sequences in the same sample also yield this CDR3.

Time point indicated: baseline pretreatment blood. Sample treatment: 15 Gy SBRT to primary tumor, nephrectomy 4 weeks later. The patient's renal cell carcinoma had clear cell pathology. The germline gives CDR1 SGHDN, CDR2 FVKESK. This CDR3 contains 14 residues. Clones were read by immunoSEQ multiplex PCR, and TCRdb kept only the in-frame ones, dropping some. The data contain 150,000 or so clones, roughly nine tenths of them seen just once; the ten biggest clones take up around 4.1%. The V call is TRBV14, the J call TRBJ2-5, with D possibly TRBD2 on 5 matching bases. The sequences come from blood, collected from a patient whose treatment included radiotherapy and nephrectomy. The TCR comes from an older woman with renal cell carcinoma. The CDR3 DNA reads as TGTGCCAGTAGCCAACGCCCGGCGGGCGAGACCCAGTACTTC. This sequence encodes CASSQRPAGETQYF. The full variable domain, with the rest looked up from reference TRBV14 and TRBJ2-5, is EAGVTQFPSHSVIEKGQTVTLRCDPISGHDNLYWYRRVMGKEIKFLLHFVKESKQDESGMPNNRFLAERTGGTYSTLKVQPAELEDSGVYFCASSQRPAGETQYFGPGTRLLVL.